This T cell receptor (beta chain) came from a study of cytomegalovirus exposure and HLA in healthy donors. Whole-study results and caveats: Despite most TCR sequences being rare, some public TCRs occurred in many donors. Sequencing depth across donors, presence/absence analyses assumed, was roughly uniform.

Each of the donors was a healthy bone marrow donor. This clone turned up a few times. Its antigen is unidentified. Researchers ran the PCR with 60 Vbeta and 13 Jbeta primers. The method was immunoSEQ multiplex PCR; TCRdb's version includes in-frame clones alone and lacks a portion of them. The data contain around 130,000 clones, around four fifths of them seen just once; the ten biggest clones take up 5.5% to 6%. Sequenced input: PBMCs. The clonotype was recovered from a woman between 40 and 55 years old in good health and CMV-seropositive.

The CDR3 nucleotides are TGTGCCAGCAGGACGACTAGCGGGAGGGCAAACGAGCAGTACTTC. Protein sequence: CASRTTSGRANEQYF. The chain has TRBV5-4 and TRBJ2-7; 14 bases agree with TRBD2. This CDR3 spans 15 amino acids. CDR1 is SGHNT and CDR2 is YYREEE in the germline V gene (reference sequence). The junction had 6 bases not matched to a gene; V was cut back by 5 bases and J by 5 bases.